The 25 T cell receptor beta chains below come from one sample, sequenced in a study of T cell responses to AZD1222 COVID-19 vaccine. Sequenced by immunoSEQ multiplex PCR; TCRdb stores in-frame clones only, minus some. The table shows 110,000 to 150,000 clones, with over 90% occurring only once. The material sequenced was peripheral blood, taken on day 0 of AZD1222 vaccination. All receptors come from an adult in good health.

In DNA, the CDR3 is TGTGCCAGCAGTGATCGTTACCCAGGGTTGGAAGAGACCCAGTACTTC. Translated: CASSDRYPGLEETQYF. The chain uses TRBV6-4 and TRBJ2-5, with D perhaps matching TRBD1 (5 bases). CDR1 and CDR2 (germline): MRHNA, SNTAGT. V was cut by 3 bases and J by 3 bases, with 17 bases left in between. The CDR3 consists of 16 residues.

The V and J genes are TRBV29-1 and TRBJ2-1, with TRBD1 identical over 7 bases. Germline V gene sequence: CDR1 SQVTM, CDR2 ANQGSEA. V gave up 7 bases and J gave up 0 bases; unmatched junction bases: 6. The CDR3 sequence is 14 residues long. The CDR3 is CSATGDLSYNEQFF. The CDR3 DNA sequence: TGCAGCGCAACAGGGGACCTCTCCTACAATGAGCAGTTCTTC.

The chain has TRBV7-2 and TRBJ2-2, with D hard to call. The germline V gene has CDR1 SGHTA and CDR2 FQGNSA. The CDR3 runs to 14 residues. Deletions cut 1 base from V and 6 bases from J, with 9 bases between. The CDR3 spells CASSLVGLAGELFF. CDR3 sequence (DNA): TGTGCCAGCAGCTTAGTTGGGCTAGCCGGGGAGCTGTTTTTT.

The CDR3 DNA sequence: TGTGCCAGCAGCGTAGGGGGACTAGCCTCTTACAATGAGCAGTTCTTC. Amino acids: CASSVGGLASYNEQFF. J is TRBJ2-1 and V is TRBV9; 9 bases are shared with TRBD2. V was pared by 0 bases and J by 4 bases, with 5 bases of the junction left unmatched. The length of the CDR3 is 16 residues. Germline V gene sequence: CDR1 SGDLS, CDR2 YYNGEE.

The J gene is TRBJ1-3, the V gene TRBV7-9, with TRBD1 matching over 9 bases. The CDR3 has 15 amino acids. The germline V gene encodes CDR1 SEHNR and CDR2 FQNEAQ (reference sequence). J was trimmed by 1 base and V by 5 bases; bases with no gene match: 3. The CDR3 loop reads CASSTGTGSGNTIYF. CDR3 sequence (DNA): TGTGCCAGCAGCACCGGGACAGGGTCTGGAAACACCATATATTTT.

In this sample, this clone turned up once. The V gene is TRBV25-1, the J gene TRBJ1-2; 8 bases fit TRBD1. This CDR3 has 12 amino acids. V lost 6 bases to trimming and J lost 8 bases; unmatched junction nucleotides: 5. Germline V CDR1 and CDR2: MGHDK, SYGVNS. Written as DNA, the CDR3 is TGTGCCAGCAGCGACAGGGGTATCGGCTACACCTTC. Translation gives CASSDRGIGYTF.

V and J are TRBV28 and TRBJ2-1; D is possibly TRBD2 (7 bases). CDR1 MDHEN and CDR2 SYDVKM come from the germline V gene. The CDR3 contains 15 residues. Between the trimmed V and J ends, which lost 3 bases and 6 bases, there was a span of 15 bases. CDR3 coding DNA: TGTGCCAGCAGTTTTTTAAGGGGGGGGTTCAATGAGCAGTTCTTC. Translating gives CASSFLRGGFNEQFF.

The chain carries TRBV7-9 and TRBJ2-4; D gene uncertain. V lost 1 base and J lost 6, with 7 bases in between. The germline V gene encodes CDR1 SEHNR and CDR2 FQNEAQ (reference sequence). This CDR3 spans 13 amino acids. The DNA of the CDR3 is TGTGCCAGCAGCTTAGGGGTGGGAAACATTCAGTACTTC. As protein: CASSLGVGNIQYF.

The rearrangement joins TRBV19 to TRBJ2-7, with 7 nucleotides matching TRBD1. The CDR3 totals 14 residues. The V and J ends lost 3 bases and 3 bases, in that order; junction bases with no gene match: 5. Germline CDR1 reads LNHDA; CDR2 reads SQIVND (reference sequence). CDR3 sequence: CASSMSTGVYEQYF. The DNA for the CDR3 is TGTGCCAGTAGTATGTCTACAGGGGTCTACGAGCAGTACTTC.

The chain joins TRBV10-3 to TRBJ2-7; 10 nucleotides match TRBD2. The CDR3 has 17 residues. Germline CDR1 ENHRY, CDR2 SYGVKD. V lost 2 bases and J lost 2; bases outside the gene matches: 9. CDR3 loop: CAISEGLAEKSPYEQYF. The CDR3 bases are TGTGCCATCAGTGAGGGACTAGCGGAGAAATCCCCCTACGAGCAGTACTTC.

J is TRBJ2-1 and V is TRBV12-5; 10 bases fit TRBD2. V lost 7 bases, J lost 7 bases, and 4 bases stayed unmatched. The CDR3 runs to 13 residues. Germline values: CDR1 LGHNT, CDR2 FRNRAP. The CDR3 DNA reads TGTGCTAGTGCTAGCGGGAGCGTGAATGAGCAGTTCTTC. Translating it yields CASASGSVNEQFF.

The chain combines TRBV7-8 with TRBJ2-1; D is unresolved. V was trimmed by 1 base and J by 6 bases, leaving 13 bases between them. Per germline, CDR1 SGHVS and CDR2 FQNEAQ. This CDR3 contains 15 residues. The CDR3 coding sequence is TGTGCCAGCAGCTTAGGTACCCGCGGAAGCAATGAGCAGTTCTTC. This sequence encodes CASSLGTRGSNEQFF.

J is TRBJ1-6 and V is TRBV30, with no clear D. V lost 0 bases to trimming and J lost 10 bases, with 4 bases between them. Germline assignment: CDR1 GTSNPN and CDR2 SVGIG (reference sequence). This CDR3 is built from 11 residues. The CDR3 here is CAWSVGSPLHF. The CDR3 region has the DNA TGTGCCTGGAGTGTCGGGTCACCCCTCCACTTT.

The CDR3 region has the DNA TGTGCCATATCACCGGGACAGCCCTACGAGCAGTACTTC. This translates into CAISPGQPYEQYF. V and J are TRBV11-2 and TRBJ2-7; TRBD1 agrees at 7 bases. Germline V gene lookup returns CDR1 SGHAT and CDR2 FQNNGV. This CDR3 region has 13 residues. V dropped 10 bases and J dropped 2; count of bases not matched to a gene: 8.

The rearrangement joins TRBV3-1 (or the pseudogene TRBV3-2) to TRBJ1-2; D is possibly TRBD1 (5 bases). From germline, CDR1 is LGHDT and CDR2 YNNKEL (reference sequence). Trimming removed 3 bases at V and 0 bases at J, with 11 bases between. There are 15 residues in the CDR3. CDR3 in DNA: TGTGCCAGCAGCCATGCTGACAGAGCTAACTATGGCTACACCTTC. Protein: CASSHADRANYGYTF.

Only a few counts were recorded for this clone. This chain joins TRBV7-2 and TRBJ2-7; 13 bases are a match to TRBD2. Germline V gene sequence: CDR1 SGHTA, CDR2 FQGNSA. The ends lost 4 bases at V and 4 bases at J; junction bases unmatched: 10. CDR3 length: 17 residues. The CDR3 DNA follows: TGTGCCAGCAGCTCCTATTCGACTAGCGGGAGGATATACGAGCAGTACTTC. It translates to CASSSYSTSGRIYEQYF.

The CDR3 region is CASSLNGRASGEQFF. Here the CDR3 DNA reads TGTGCCAGCAGTTTGAACGGGAGGGCCTCTGGTGAGCAGTTCTTC. V usage is TRBV6-5 and J usage is TRBJ2-1; 8 nucleotides agree with TRBD2. The CDR3 is 15 residues long. In germline, CDR1 is MNHEY, CDR2 SVGAGI. Trimming cost V 4 bases and J 9 bases; bases outside gene matches: 11.

This clone was recorded once. The V gene is TRBV18, the J gene TRBJ2-3; 14 nucleotides line up with TRBD2. The CDR3 is 16 amino acids. The V segment lost 7 bases and the J segment 6 bases; nucleotides outside the gene matches: 9. The V gene's germline CDR1 is KGHSH and CDR2 LQKENI. CDR3 DNA: TGTGCCAGCTTTACCGGGACTAGCGGGAGAGTGGATACGCAGTATTTT. It yields the protein CASFTGTSGRVDTQYF.

This rearrangement joins TRBV5-1 to TRBJ1-4; a possible D gene is TRBD1 (5 bases). This CDR3 region has 15 residues. The ends were cut back, 6 bases at V and 8 bases at J, with 20 bases in the middle. CDR1 SGHRS and CDR2 YFSETQ come from the germline V gene. CDR3 DNA sequence: TGCGCCAGCAATTCCGGGGGGGTAAGGGACGAAAAACTGTTTTTT. It is translated as CASNSGGVRDEKLFF. The entire variable domain, with the rest obtained from reference TRBV5-1 and TRBJ1-4, is as follows: KAGVTQTPRYLIKTRGQQVTLSCSPISGHRSVSWYQQTPGQGLQFLFEYFSETQRNKGNFPGRFSGRQFSNSRSEMNVSTLELGDSALYLCASNSGGVRDEKLFFGSGTQLSVL.

This chain links TRBV29-1 with TRBJ2-1; 7 bases match TRBD2. V shed 0 bases and J 9 bases; nucleotides not matched to a gene: 14. This CDR3 has 16 residues. Germline V lookup: CDR1 SQVTM, CDR2 ANQGSEA. The CDR3 protein is CSVEELLADGFSEQFF. The DNA for the CDR3 is TGCAGCGTTGAAGAGCTCCTAGCGGACGGATTTAGTGAGCAGTTCTTC.

The J gene is TRBJ2-1, the V gene TRBV5-6; the match to TRBD2 covers 12 bases. From germline, CDR1 is SGHDT and CDR2 YYEEEE. The CDR3 totals 16 residues. The V gene end was trimmed by 2 bases and the J gene end by 4 bases; junction bases not matched to a gene: 4. The DNA for the CDR3 is TGTGCCAGCAGCTTCCTAGCGGGAGGGCCTTACAATGAGCAGTTCTTC. This sequence encodes CASSFLAGGPYNEQFF.

CDR3 sequence (DNA): TGTGCTAGTGGTTTGGGACGGCCTAATGAAAAACTGTTTTTT. It yields the protein CASGLGRPNEKLFF. The chain is built from TRBV12-5 and TRBJ1-4; D not certain. Germline V gene sequence: CDR1 LGHNT, CDR2 FRNRAP. V lost 1 base and J lost 3, with 6 bases in between. The CDR3 has 14 residues.

The chain links TRBV13 to TRBJ1-2; D uncertain. The CDR3 loop spans 13 amino acids. The V end lost 1 base, the J end lost 7 bases, and 10 bases lay between the germline ends. Per germline, CDR1 PRHDT and CDR2 FYEKMQ (reference sequence). For the CDR3, the DNA is TGTGCCAGCAGCTTAGAGGGAGGTCGTGGCTACACCTTC. This translates into CASSLEGGRGYTF.

V and J are TRBV25-1 and TRBJ2-1, with 10 bases fitting TRBD2. Germline CDR1 is MGHDK and CDR2 is SYGVNS. There are 14 residues in the CDR3. V lost 10 bases, J lost 5 bases, and 8 bases stayed unmatched. The CDR3 protein is CATTRLAGDNEQFF. The DNA of the CDR3 is TGTGCCACCACTCGACTAGCGGGTGACAATGAGCAGTTCTTC.

This chain connects TRBV2 to TRBJ1-3; D ambiguous. Trimming took 6 bases from V and 0 from J, leaving 9 bases between them. In germline, CDR1 is SNHLY, CDR2 FYNNEI. The CDR3 is made up of 14 amino acids. The CDR3 sequence is CASRQLFSGNTIYF. For the CDR3, the DNA is TGTGCCAGCAGACAGCTCTTCTCTGGAAACACCATATATTTT.